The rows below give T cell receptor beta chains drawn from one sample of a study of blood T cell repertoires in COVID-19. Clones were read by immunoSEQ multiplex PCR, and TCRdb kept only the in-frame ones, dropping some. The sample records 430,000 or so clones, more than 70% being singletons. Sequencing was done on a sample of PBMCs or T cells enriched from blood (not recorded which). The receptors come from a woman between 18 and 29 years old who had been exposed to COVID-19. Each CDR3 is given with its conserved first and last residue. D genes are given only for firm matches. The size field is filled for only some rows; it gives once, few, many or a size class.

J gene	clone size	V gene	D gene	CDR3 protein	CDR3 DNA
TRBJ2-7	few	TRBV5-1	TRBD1	CASSPGQEAYEQYF	TGCGCCAGCAGCCCGGGACAGGAAGCCTACGAGCAGTACTTC
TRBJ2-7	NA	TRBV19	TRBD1	CASSMGQGAYEQYF	TGTGCCAGTAGTATGGGACAGGGGGCCTACGAGCAGTACTTC
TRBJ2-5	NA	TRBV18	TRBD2	CASSPPTSGRPQETQYF	TGTGCCAGCTCACCCCCTACTAGCGGGAGGCCCCAAGAGACCCAGTACTTC
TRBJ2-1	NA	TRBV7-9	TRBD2	CASSPPGLAGNYNEQFF	TGTGCCAGCAGCCCCCCGGGACTAGCGGGAAACTACAATGAGCAGTTCTTC
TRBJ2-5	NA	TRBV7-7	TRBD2	CASSLARTSGGGETQYF	TGTGCTAGCAGCTTAGCGAGGACTAGCGGGGGGGGCGAGACCCAGTACTTC
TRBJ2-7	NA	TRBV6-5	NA	CATLPSSYEQYF	TGTGCCACACTACCGAGCTCCTACGAGCAGTACTTC
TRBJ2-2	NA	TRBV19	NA	CASSLGINTGELFF	TGTGCCAGTAGCCTCGGGATTAACACCGGGGAGCTGTTTTTT
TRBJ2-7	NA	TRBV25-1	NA	CASSLYEQYF	TGTGCCAGCAGTTTATACGAGCAGTACTTC
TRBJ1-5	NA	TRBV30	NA	CAWSGGQTNQPQHF	TGTGCCTGGAGTGGTGGACAGACTAATCAGCCCCAGCATTTT
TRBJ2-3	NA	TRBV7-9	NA	CASSLSIDTQYF	TGTGCCAGCAGCTTATCCATCGATACGCAGTATTTT
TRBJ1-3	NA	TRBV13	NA	CASSLATVSGNTIYF	TGTGCCAGCAGCTTAGCCACAGTCTCTGGAAACACCATATATTTT
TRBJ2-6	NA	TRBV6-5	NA	CASRGANGANVLTF	TGTGCCAGCAGGGGGGCTAACGGGGCCAACGTCCTGACTTTC
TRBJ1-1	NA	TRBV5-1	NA	CASSSSVGQQNTEAFF	TGCGCCAGCAGCTCGTCGGTGGGGCAGCAGAACACTGAAGCTTTCTTT
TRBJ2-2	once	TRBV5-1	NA	CASVADPMNTGELFF	TGCGCCAGCGTGGCGGATCCCATGAACACCGGGGAGCTGTTTTTT
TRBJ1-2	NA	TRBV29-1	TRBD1	CSVNSGTGGFNYGYTF	TGCAGCGTTAACAGCGGGACAGGGGGATTCAACTATGGCTACACCTTC
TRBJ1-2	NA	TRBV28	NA	CASSAPRGFGYGYTF	TGTGCCAGCAGTGCACCTAGGGGATTCGGCTATGGCTACACCTTC
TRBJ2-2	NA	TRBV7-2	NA	CASSVLGTSTGELFF	TGTGCCAGCAGCGTCCTCGGGACATCCACCGGGGAGCTGTTTTTT
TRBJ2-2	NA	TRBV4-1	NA	CASSQDTLDTGELFF	TGCGCCAGCAGCCAAGATACCCTAGACACCGGGGAGCTGTTTTTT
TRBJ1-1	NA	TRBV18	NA	CASSLRERSNPEAFF	TGTGCCAGCTCACTTCGGGAAAGATCTAACCCTGAAGCTTTCTTT
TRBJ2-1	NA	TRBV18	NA	CASSPPGWENNNEQFF	TGTGCCAGCTCACCACCGGGGTGGGAGAACAACAATGAGCAGTTCTTC
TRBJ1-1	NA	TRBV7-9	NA	CASSLVGVKNTEAFF	TGTGCCAGCAGCTTGGTAGGGGTCAAGAACACTGAAGCTTTCTTT
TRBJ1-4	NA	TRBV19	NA	CASSWGRAEKLFF	TGTGCCAGTTCTTGGGGGCGGGCTGAAAAACTGTTTTTT
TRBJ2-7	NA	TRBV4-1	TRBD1	CASSQEGTGGEQYF	TGCGCCAGCAGCCAAGAAGGTACAGGGGGCGAGCAGTACTTC
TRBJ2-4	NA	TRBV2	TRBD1	CAAARQGTLAKNIQYF	TGTGCCGCGGCGAGACAGGGGACATTAGCCAAAAACATTCAGTACTTC
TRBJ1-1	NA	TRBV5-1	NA	CASSDRQAEAFF	TGCGCCAGCTCAGACAGGCAGGCTGAAGCTTTCTTT
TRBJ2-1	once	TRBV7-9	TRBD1	CASSPHSGGNEQFF	TGTGCCAGCAGCCCGCATTCAGGGGGCAATGAGCAGTTCTTC
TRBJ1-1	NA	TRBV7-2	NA	CASSLGGVMNTEAFF	TGTGCCAGCAGCTTAGGAGGAGTTATGAACACTGAAGCTTTCTTT
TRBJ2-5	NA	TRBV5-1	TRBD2	CASSHTSGGGETQYF	TGCGCCAGCAGCCATACTAGCGGAGGAGGGGAGACCCAGTACTTC
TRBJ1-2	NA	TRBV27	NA	CASKGRYYGYTF	TGTGCCAGCAAGGGGAGGTACTATGGCTACACCTTC
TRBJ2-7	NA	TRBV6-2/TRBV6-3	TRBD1	CASSYEAGGIHEQYF	TGTGCCAGCAGTTACGAGGCAGGGGGCATCCACGAGCAGTACTTC
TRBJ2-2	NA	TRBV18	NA	CASSPSTADTGELFF	TGTGCCAGCTCACCTTCAACAGCAGACACCGGGGAGCTGTTTTTT
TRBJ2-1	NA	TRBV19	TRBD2	CASTPMVGGDAFF	TGTGCCAGTACCCCCATGGTCGGGGGGGATGCGTTCTTC
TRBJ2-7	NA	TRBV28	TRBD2	CASSPQAVWLSGRSYEQYF	TGTGCCAGCAGTCCTCAAGCGGTTTGGCTTAGCGGGAGGTCCTACGAGCAGTACTTC
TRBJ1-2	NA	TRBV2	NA	CASRRVVGYTF	TGTGCCAGCAGGAGGGTCGTTGGCTACACCTTC
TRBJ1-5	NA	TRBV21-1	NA	CASPGLGQGARQPQHF	TGTGCCAGTCCGGGGCTGGGACAGGGGGCGAGGCAGCCCCAGCATTTT
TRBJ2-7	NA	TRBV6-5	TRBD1	CASTLQQGVAYEQYF	TGTGCCAGCACCTTACAACAGGGGGTGGCCTACGAGCAGTACTTC
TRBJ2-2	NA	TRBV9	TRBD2	CASSVLAGVRDTGELFF	TGTGCCAGCAGCGTCCTAGCGGGAGTCCGGGACACCGGGGAGCTGTTTTTT